Below, 6 T cell receptor beta chains from the same sample are listed, as sequenced in a study of technical replicates of blood from several donors. Produced via immunoSEQ multiplex PCR; TCRdb's table is partial and in-frame only. The sample has about 78,000 clones; 95% are singletons. The sample taken for sequencing was T cells isolated from PBMCs. These TCRs come from a human donor in good health.

The chain has TRBV5-1 and TRBJ2-7, with 7 bases identical to TRBD1. Per the germline V gene, CDR1 is SGHRS and CDR2 is YFSETQ. This CDR3 contains 15 residues. V was clipped by 7 bases and J by 4 bases; unmatched bases: 14. This CDR3 reads CASASLPGTEYEQYF. CDR3 DNA: TGCGCCAGCGCTTCTCTGCCTGGGACAGAATACGAGCAGTACTTC.

The rearrangement joins TRBV18 to TRBJ1-1; a weak D match, TRBD1 (5 bases). Trimming shortened V by 3 bases and J by 1 base, and 6 bases separated the two germline ends. In germline, CDR1 is KGHSH, CDR2 LQKENI. The CDR3 consists of 13 residues. CDR3 amino acids: CASSPTENTEAFF. The CDR3, as DNA: TGTGCCAGCTCACCGACAGAGAACACTGAAGCTTTCTTT.

The chain has TRBV7-7 and TRBJ2-3; D gene unclear. Germline CDR1 SSHAT, CDR2 FNYEAQ (reference sequence). This CDR3 comprises 15 residues. V gave up 1 base and J gave up 2 bases, with 10 bases separating them. This CDR3 reads CASSLGPTNTDTQYF. The CDR3 coding sequence is TGTGCCAGCAGCTTAGGTCCTACGAACACAGATACGCAGTATTTT.

CDR3 coding DNA: TGTGCCAGCAGTTATGGACTAGTTGCAGATACGCAGTATTTT. Translating it yields CASSYGLVADTQYF. V and J are TRBV6-5 and TRBJ2-3, with TRBD2 matching 7 bases. The CDR3 loop spans 14 amino acids. Germline CDR1 reads MNHEY; CDR2 reads SVGAGI. Germline trimming cut 3 bases from V and 4 bases from J; bases unmatched to any gene: 4.

A single count supports this clone. The genes are TRBV10-2 and TRBJ2-7; 9 positions agree with TRBD2. CDR3 length: 13 residues. Germline V lookup: CDR1 WSHSY, CDR2 SAAADI. V shed 7 bases, J shed 5 bases, and the junction held 6 bases outside the gene matches. CDR3 in amino acids: CASISGRSHEQYF. DNA for the CDR3: TGCGCCAGCATAAGCGGGAGGAGCCACGAGCAGTACTTC.

The rearrangement uses TRBV30 and TRBJ2-7, with D perhaps TRBD2 (5 bases). The CDR3 is 14 amino acids. Germline V gene lookup returns CDR1 GTSNPN and CDR2 SVGIG (reference sequence). Trimming removed 3 bases at V and 4 bases at J, with 16 bases between. CDR3 sequence (DNA): TGTGCCTGGAGCCCGGGGATGGGTAGTTACGAGCAGTACTTC. Residues: CAWSPGMGSYEQYF.